Listed below are T cell receptor beta chains from one sample, sequenced in a study of blood T cell repertoires in COVID-19. Method: immunoSEQ multiplex PCR; TCRdb's copy keeps in-frame clones and lacks some. The sample holds roughly 150,000 clones; around four fifths are singletons and the top ten take more than 5%. Specimen: PBMCs or T cells enriched from blood (not recorded which). Every receptor here comes from a woman in her thirties or forties who had recovered from COVID-19. Each CDR3 is given with its conserved first and last residue. D genes are given only for firm matches. Expanded clones are given a class, and other clones once, few, many or no size at all.

TRBV5-1	few	TRBD1	TRBJ2-7	TGCGCCAGCAGCCCTGTGGGACAGGGGATGCTCGAGCAGTACTTC	CASSPVGQGMLEQYF
TRBV10-3	.	TRBD2	TRBJ2-1	TGTGCCATCAGTGGGTCCCTAGCGGGGGGTAGGGATGAGCAGTTCTTC	CAISGSLAGGRDEQFF
TRBV18	once	.	TRBJ2-5	TGTGCCAGCTCACCCCAGTCTCAGTTTGAGACCCAGTACTTC	CASSPQSQFETQYF
TRBV4-1	.	TRBD1	TRBJ1-1	TGCGCCAGCAGCCATATCGGGACAGGGGGCACTGAAGCTTTCTTT	CASSHIGTGGTEAFF
TRBV29-1	.	.	TRBJ1-2	TGCAGCGTTGAAGGGTCAGAAACCTATGGCTACACCTTC	CSVEGSETYGYTF
TRBV7-9	.	.	TRBJ2-7	TGTGCCGGAGGGATGCCAAACGAGCAGTACTTC	CAGGMPNEQYF
TRBV5-1	.	TRBD2	TRBJ2-3	TGCGCCAGCACCCGAGAGGGACTAGCGTCGGGTCGCACAGATACGCAGTATTTT	CASTREGLASGRTDTQYF
TRBV5-6	few	.	TRBJ2-1	TGTGCCAGCAGCTTTTGGGCTATACTGAGCTCCTACAATGAGCAGTTCTTC	CASSFWAILSSYNEQFF
TRBV6-6	.	.	TRBJ1-5	TGTGCCAGCAGTGCCGCGGACAGAAATCAGCCCCAGCATTTT	CASSAADRNQPQHF
TRBV2	.	.	TRBJ2-7	TGTGCCAGCAGACCGCAGGAAAACCCCTCCTACGAGCAGTACTTC	CASRPQENPSYEQYF
TRBV29-1	.	.	TRBJ1-1	TGCAGCGGTTATGGGCCGAACACTGAAGCTTTCTTT	CSGYGPNTEAFF
TRBV13	.	.	TRBJ1-4	TGTGCCAGCAGCTTTAGCGGGACGGCAAATGAAAAACTGTTTTTT	CASSFSGTANEKLFF
TRBV30	.	TRBD2	TRBJ2-5	TGTGCCTGGAGTCTCGGACTAGCGGGGGGCCAAGAGACCCAGTACTTC	CAWSLGLAGGQETQYF
TRBV6-5	few	.	TRBJ1-5	TGTGCCAGCAGTTACGAGGGCAATCAGCCCCAGCATTTT	CASSYEGNQPQHF
TRBV7-7	.	TRBD2	TRBJ2-1	TGTGCCAGCAGCTTAGCGCTGGCGGGAGGGCTGGGTGAGCAGTTCTTC	CASSLALAGGLGEQFF
TRBV30	once	.	TRBJ1-5	TGTGCCTGGAGTCACACAAGTAGCAATCAGCCCCAGCATTTT	CAWSHTSSNQPQHF
TRBV6-5	.	TRBD1	TRBJ2-2	TGTGCCAGCAGTTCCCTACCGACAGGGGCATCGGGGGAGCTGTTTTTT	CASSSLPTGASGELFF
TRBV25-1	.	.	TRBJ2-2	TGTGCCAGCAGTGAATTTAAGACAGTGGACACCGGGGAGCTGTTTTTT	CASSEFKTVDTGELFF
TRBV10-2	once	.	TRBJ2-7	TGCGCCAGCAGTGATTCGGCCTACGAGCAGTACTTC	CASSDSAYEQYF
TRBV25-1	.	TRBD2	TRBJ2-1	TGTGCCAGCAGTAATAGGCTAGCGGGAGGTTATGAGCAGTTCTTC	CASSNRLAGGYEQFF
TRBV2	.	.	TRBJ1-1	TGTGCCAGCAGTGACTGGGAGGCTAACACTGAAGCTTTCTTT	CASSDWEANTEAFF
TRBV5-1	.	.	TRBJ1-1	TGCGCCAGCAGCTTGGTATCAGTGCCAAACACTGAAGCTTTCTTT	CASSLVSVPNTEAFF
TRBV2	.	.	TRBJ2-1	TGTGCCAGCAGTACCCAAGCGGAACGGCGGTTCTTC	CASSTQAERRFF
TRBV2	.	TRBD2	TRBJ2-5	TGTGCCAGCAGCAACATACTAGCGCCAGTAAGGAAGCAAGAGACCCAGTACTTC	CASSNILAPVRKQETQYF
TRBV3-1/TRBV3-2	once	TRBD1	TRBJ2-3	TGTGCCAGCAGCCAGGGACAGGGTGTGCTTAATTCGTATTTT	CASSQGQGVLNSYF
TRBV19	.	TRBD2	TRBJ2-2	TGTGCCAGTAGCCGCCGGACTAGCGGGGGTACGGGCGGGGAGCTGTTTTTT	CASSRRTSGGTGGELFF
TRBV5-5	.	TRBD1	TRBJ1-1	TGTGCCAGCAGCTGGGACAGGGTGAACACTGAAGCTTTCTTT	CASSWDRVNTEAFF
TRBV5-4	.	.	TRBJ2-2	TGTGCCAGCAGCTCCGGGACTGGGGGCACCGGGGAGCTGTTTTTT	CASSSGTGGTGELFF
TRBV3-1/TRBV3-2	once	.	TRBJ1-1	TGTGCCAGCAAAGATCAGGGTACTGAAGCTTTCTTT	CASKDQGTEAFF
TRBV3-1/TRBV3-2	.	.	TRBJ2-2	TGTGCCAGCAGCCTCACCCCGGAGTACGGGGAGCTGTTTTTT	CASSLTPEYGELFF
TRBV30	.	TRBD1	TRBJ1-5	TGTGCCTGGAGTAAGGGGACAGGTAATAATCAGCCCCAGCATTTT	CAWSKGTGNNQPQHF
TRBV6-5	.	TRBD2	TRBJ2-5	TGTGCCAGCAGTTACGGGACTAGCGACGAAGGGGAGACCCAGTACTTC	CASSYGTSDEGETQYF
TRBV7-9	.	TRBD1	TRBJ2-5	TGTGCCAGCAGCCAGGGACAGGGAACCCAAGAGACCCAGTACTTC	CASSQGQGTQETQYF
TRBV6-6	.	.	TRBJ1-2	TGTGCCAGCAGTTACTCCCCCCAGGGCGGCTACACCTTC	CASSYSPQGGYTF